The sample holds a few counts of the clone carrying this T cell receptor (beta chain). Its antigen remains unknown. Construction of the TCR beta libraries employed iRepertoire HTBI primers in conjunction with Arm-PCR of CDR3 regions. As originally analysed: About 62 TRBV and roughly 15 TRBJ segments were identified across samples. TCRdb redid the calling of the multiplex PCR reads with MiXCR, one entry per CDR3 protein. The V and J calls and clone size come from TCRdb's table, not from the authors' own analysis. The data contain some 300,000 distinct CDR3 sequences, 20% to 25% of them singletons. The data are from a study of regulatory T cells in long-lasting Graves disease. Study-level background: Persistent Graves' disease required over 5 years of antithyroid drugs and positive TSH receptor antibodies.

Study outcomes and limitations: Accuracy may have suffered from the small sample size.

CDR1 is MDHEN, CDR2 SYDVKM, per germline. V was pared by 4 bases and J by 1 base, with 15 bases between. This CDR3 has 16 residues. The time point: persistent/refractory GD, antithyroid drugs over 5 years with positive TRAb. Researchers made the TCR library from RNA that was extracted from PBMCs. Graves' disease diagnosis used American Thyroid Association guidelines. The material sequenced was peripheral blood mononuclear cells (PBMCs), taken when the disease was refractory, from a patient treated with antithyroid drugs. This chain links TRBV28 with TRBJ2-3; D may be TRBD2 (6 bases). The clonotype comes from a female donor with Graves disease. The CDR3 nucleotides read TGTGCCAGCAGTTGGCCCCCGGAGGGGCGCACAGATACGCAGTATTTT. Encoded protein: CASSWPPEGRTDTQYF. Complete variable domain (other parts from reference TRBV28 and TRBJ2-3): DVKVTQSSRYLVKRTGEKVFLECVQDMDHENMFWYRQDPGLGLRLIYFSYDVKMKEKGDIPEGYSVSREKKERFSLILESASTNQTSMYLCASSWPPEGRTDTQYFGPGTRLTVL.